This entry concerns a single TCR beta chain. The data were obtained in a study of blood T cell repertoires in COVID-19. Study information: Italy, Spain and the United States were the sources of the convalescent and acute COVID-19 samples. PBMCs, B-cell-depleted T cells, or T cells were the source of the cDNA or gDNA that made up the material.

Authors' methods: How many nucleated cells were present was estimated from reference gene primer amplification. Libraries were prepared by immunoSEQ multiplex PCR; TCRdb keeps only in-frame clonotypes and omits some of them. V and J calls and clone size are given by that table; D and trimming were obtained from the DNA. Among 200,000 to 250,000 clones listed, 85% were seen once. The material sequenced was peripheral blood. This TCR was recovered from a man in his forties or fifties who had recovered from COVID-19.

The CDR3 DNA is TGTGCCAGCAGCTTTCAGGGGGGTGACACGCAGTATTTT. Translation: CASSFQGGDTQYF. The rearrangement joins TRBV7-9 to TRBJ2-3, with D tentatively TRBD1 (7 bases). The CDR3 consists of 13 residues. Germline values: CDR1 SEHNR, CDR2 FQNEAQ (reference sequence). The V gene lost 3 bases and the J gene lost 9 bases, with 13 bases spanning the gap.